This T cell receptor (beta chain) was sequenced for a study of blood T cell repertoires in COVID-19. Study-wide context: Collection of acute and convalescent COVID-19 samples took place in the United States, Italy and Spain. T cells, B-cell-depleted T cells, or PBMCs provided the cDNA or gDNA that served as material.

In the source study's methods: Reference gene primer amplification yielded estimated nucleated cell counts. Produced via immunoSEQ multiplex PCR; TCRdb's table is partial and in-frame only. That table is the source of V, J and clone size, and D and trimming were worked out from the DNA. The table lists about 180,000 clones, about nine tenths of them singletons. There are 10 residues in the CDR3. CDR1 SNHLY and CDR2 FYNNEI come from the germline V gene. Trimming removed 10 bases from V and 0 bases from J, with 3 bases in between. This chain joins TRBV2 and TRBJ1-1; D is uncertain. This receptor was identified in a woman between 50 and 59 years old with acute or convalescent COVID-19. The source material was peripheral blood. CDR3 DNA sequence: TGTGCCACCTTGAACACTGAAGCTTTCTTT. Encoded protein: CATLNTEAFF.